The rows below give T cell receptor beta chains drawn from one sample of a study of blood T cell repertoires in COVID-19. This table comes from immunoSEQ multiplex PCR, and its TCRdb copy is limited to in-frame clones, with some not included. The sample has 150,000 to 200,000 clones; around 86% are singletons. Sequenced input: peripheral blood. Source of these receptors: a man aged 55 to 70 with acute or convalescent COVID-19. Each CDR3 is given with its conserved first and last residue. A D gene is named only where the DNA matches it firmly. Size values are once, few and many counts, or a class for expanded clones, and some rows have none.

length	V	D	J	size	DNA	CDR3
17	TRBV7-8	TRBD1	TRBJ2-5	many	TGTGCCAGCAGCTTAGGATCCGGGACAGGCTTCCAAGAGACCCAGTACTTC	CASSLGSGTGFQETQYF
12	TRBV5-5	TRBD2	TRBJ2-1	.	TGTGCCAGCAGGCCGGGACTAGCCTCACCGTTCTTC	CASRPGLASPFF
16	TRBV9	.	TRBJ1-6	.	TGTGCCAGCAGCGTTAACCCGGGACTGGAAGGGAAGCCCCTCCACTTT	CASSVNPGLEGKPLHF
15	TRBV7-9	TRBD1	TRBJ1-1	.	TGTGCCAGCAGCGCCAGGGTCCCCAGGGGGACTGAAGCTTTCTTT	CASSARVPRGTEAFF
15	TRBV5-4	TRBD2	TRBJ2-1	.	TGTGCCAGCAGCCCACTAGCGGGACTCTACAATGAGCAGTTCTTC	CASSPLAGLYNEQFF
15	TRBV19	TRBD1	TRBJ2-7	.	TGTGCCAGTAGTATATTCGTCGGACAGGGCGGCGAGCAGTACTTC	CASSIFVGQGGEQYF
16	TRBV2	TRBD1	TRBJ2-7	.	TGTGCCAGCAGTATGAAAGCCGGACAGGGGGGTGGTGAGCAGTACTTC	CASSMKAGQGGGEQYF
15	TRBV29-1	.	TRBJ2-3	.	TGCAGCGTTGAGGGCTCACTCAGGGGATCTGATACGCAGTATTTT	CSVEGSLRGSDTQYF
16	TRBV5-1	.	TRBJ2-3	few	TGCGCCAGCAGCTTGGGACTAGACGCCTCGACAGATACGCAGTATTTT	CASSLGLDASTDTQYF
15	TRBV15	.	TRBJ1-1	.	TGTGCCACCAGCTCAGGGACTGGGATGAACACTGAAGCTTTCTTT	CATSSGTGMNTEAFF
15	TRBV6-1	TRBD1	TRBJ1-2	.	TGTGCCAGCAGTGAACTAGTAGGGACAGGGGACGGCTACACCTTC	CASSELVGTGDGYTF
18	TRBV28	TRBD1	TRBJ1-5	few	TGTGCCAGCAGAAGGCGACAGGGGTCTTATTATAGCAATCAGCCCCAGCATTTT	CASRRRQGSYYSNQPQHF
14	TRBV5-1	TRBD1	TRBJ2-7	.	TGCGCCAGCAGCTTGACAGGGGCCTCCTACGAGCAGTACTTC	CASSLTGASYEQYF
11	TRBV15	.	TRBJ2-1	.	TGTGCCACCGGGGGCAGCTATGAGCAGTTCTTC	CATGGSYEQFF
14	TRBV7-3	TRBD1	TRBJ1-1	.	TGTGCCAGCAGCAGTACAGGGGGGAACACTGAAGCTTTCTTT	CASSSTGGNTEAFF
15	TRBV7-8	.	TRBJ2-3	.	TGTGCCAGCAGCCAGTCGTTGGGGCGCGGAGATACGCAGTATTTT	CASSQSLGRGDTQYF
15	TRBV18	TRBD1	TRBJ1-3	.	TGTGCCAGCTCACCGGCGGGACAGGGACTAAACACCATATATTTT	CASSPAGQGLNTIYF
14	TRBV3-1/TRBV3-2	TRBD1	TRBJ1-6	.	TGTGCCAGCAGGCGGACAGGGGGGAATTCACCCCTCCACTTT	CASRRTGGNSPLHF
13	TRBV30	.	TRBJ2-4	.	TGTGCCTGGAGTGCGGGGGCCAAAAACATTCAGTACTTC	CAWSAGAKNIQYF
12	TRBV28	.	TRBJ2-2	.	TGTGCCAGCAGGATTAGCACCGGGGAGCTGTTTTTT	CASRISTGELFF
15	TRBV5-6	.	TRBJ1-3	.	TGTGCCAGCAGCACGACCCCTAACCGGCCTAGCACCATATATTTT	CASSTTPNRPSTIYF
14	TRBV30	.	TRBJ1-3	once	TGTGCCTGGAGTAAAGGGGGTCTTTATGCCCCCATATATTTT	CAWSKGGLYAPIYF
16	TRBV28	TRBD2	TRBJ2-2	few	TGTGCCAGCAGCAGCGGGACTAGCGGGAGTGTCGGGGAGCTGTTTTTT	CASSSGTSGSVGELFF
13	TRBV12-3/TRBV12-4	.	TRBJ1-1	.	TGTGCCAGCAGTTTAGGGCAGAACACTGAAGCTTTCTTT	CASSLGQNTEAFF
16	TRBV18	.	TRBJ1-5	.	TGTGCCAGCTCAAGCCTGGGCGGGGAAGGCAATCAGCCCCAGCATTTT	CASSSLGGEGNQPQHF
11	TRBV12-3/TRBV12-4	.	TRBJ2-3	.	TGTGCCAGCAGTCCTTCTAAAACGCAGTATTTT	CASSPSKTQYF
17	TRBV18	.	TRBJ1-1	.	TGTGCCAGCTCACCACCGAGAGGGGGAAGCCTGAACACTGAAGCTTTCTTT	CASSPPRGGSLNTEAFF
14	TRBV29-1	.	TRBJ2-1	.	TGCAGCGTCGGGACACCCGGGTGGAACAATGAGCAGTTCTTC	CSVGTPGWNNEQFF
17	TRBV10-3	TRBD1	TRBJ1-2	.	TGTGCCATCAGTGGATTGGGACAGGGGCTTGTTGGGTATGGCTACACCTTC	CAISGLGQGLVGYGYTF
14	TRBV19	.	TRBJ2-5	.	TGTGCCAGTAGTATTGGGGGAGGCGGTGAGACCCAGTACTTC	CASSIGGGGETQYF
13	TRBV10-3	.	TRBJ1-4	.	TGTGCCATCAGTGGGGGGCAGGGGGAAAAACTGTTTTTT	CAISGGQGEKLFF
13	TRBV7-9	TRBD1	TRBJ1-2	.	TGTGCCAGCAGCGTGACAGGGGCCTATGGCTACACCTTC	CASSVTGAYGYTF
14	TRBV9	TRBD1	TRBJ1-2	.	TGTGCCAGCAGCGGACAGGGGATTAACTATGGCTACACCTTC	CASSGQGINYGYTF
14	TRBV18	TRBD1	TRBJ1-6	.	TGTGCCAGCTCCGGGACAGGGAGCGATTCACCCCTCCACTTT	CASSGTGSDSPLHF
16	TRBV24-1	.	TRBJ1-2	few	TGTGCCAAAGTCAGAGGAGCCCCCTCCCAAAACTATGGCTACACCTTC	CAKVRGAPSQNYGYTF
15	TRBV7-8	TRBD2	TRBJ2-3	.	TGTGCCAGCAGCTTAGCGGGCGGGAGAACCGATACGCAGTATTTT	CASSLAGGRTDTQYF
14	TRBV7-6	TRBD2	TRBJ2-1	.	TGTGCCGTTAGCGGGAGGGCGGGGTACAATGAGCAGTTCTTC	CAVSGRAGYNEQFF
14	TRBV7-8	TRBD2	TRBJ2-7	.	TGTGCCAGCAGGACTTTGGGGGGGACCTACGAGCAGTACTTC	CASRTLGGTYEQYF
14	TRBV6-5	TRBD2	TRBJ2-7	.	TGTGCCAGCAGTCCCGGGACTAGCTCCTGGGAGCAGTACTTC	CASSPGTSSWEQYF
15	TRBV5-1	TRBD1	TRBJ2-7	.	TGCGCCAGCAGCGGAACAGGGGGCTATTCCTACGAGCAGTACTTC	CASSGTGGYSYEQYF
15	TRBV28	TRBD1	TRBJ1-2	.	TGTGCCAGCAGAGACAGGGGGAAGGTAAACTATGGCTACACCTTC	CASRDRGKVNYGYTF
15	TRBV5-1	.	TRBJ1-1	once	TGCGCCAGCAGCTTGGAGGTCAGGGTGAACACTGAAGCTTTCTTT	CASSLEVRVNTEAFF
14	TRBV6-1	TRBD1	TRBJ1-5	.	TGTGCCAGCAGTGAACGGCAGGGGGCTCAGCCCCAGCATTTT	CASSERQGAQPQHF
15	TRBV30	.	TRBJ1-5	.	TGTGCCTGGAGTGTGGGCCCCTATAGCAATCAGCCCCAGCATTTT	CAWSVGPYSNQPQHF
15	TRBV25-1	.	TRBJ1-3	.	TGTGCCAGCAGTCGCTTCGTGGGGGGTGGAAACACCATATATTTT	CASSRFVGGGNTIYF
14	TRBV28	.	TRBJ1-5	.	TGTGCCAGCATCGGGGACATCTACAATCAGCCCCAGCATTTT	CASIGDIYNQPQHF
16	TRBV14	TRBD1	TRBJ1-2	.	TGTGCCAGCAGCCAAGATCTGGACAGGGCCCTTGGAGGCTACACCTTC	CASSQDLDRALGGYTF
14	TRBV27	.	TRBJ1-2	.	TGTGCCAGCAGTGCAGGTTGGGAGCGGGGAGGCTACACCTTC	CASSAGWERGGYTF
13	TRBV11-2	.	TRBJ2-7	.	TGTGCCAGCAGCTTGGGGGGTAGCGACGAGCAGTACTTC	CASSLGGSDEQYF
15	TRBV21-1	.	TRBJ1-5	.	TGTGCCAGCAGCAGGGACAGGGATTGCAATCAGCCCCAGCATTTT	CASSRDRDCNQPQHF
23	TRBV3-1/TRBV3-2	.	TRBJ2-1	.	TGTGCCAGCAGCCAAATATACCCGGAGGGCTCCTTGCTGGACATAAGCTCCTACAATGAGCAGTTCTTC	CASSQIYPEGSLLDISSYNEQFF
13	TRBV29-1	.	TRBJ2-1	.	TGCAGCGTTGAAGATGGCAGTTACAATGAGCAGTTCTTC	CSVEDGSYNEQFF
15	TRBV10-3	.	TRBJ1-4	.	TGTGCCATCAGTGAGTCGAGAGGATTGGCTGAAAAACTGTTTTTT	CAISESRGLAEKLFF
17	TRBV5-6	TRBD1	TRBJ1-5	.	TGTGCCAGCAGCCTGGGGACAGGCAAGTATAGCAATCAGCCCCAGCATTTT	CASSLGTGKYSNQPQHF
15	TRBV16	.	TRBJ1-1	.	TGTGCCAGCAGCCAGAAGGAGGCAGGGAGGGCTGAAGCTTTCTTT	CASSQKEAGRAEAFF
13	TRBV27	.	TRBJ1-1	.	TGTGCCAGTCTTGGGGCGGGAGCGGGTGAAGCTTTCTTT	CASLGAGAGEAFF
14	TRBV9	TRBD1	TRBJ1-1	.	TGTGCCAGCAGCGTACCAAGGGGGCACACTGAAGCTTTCTTT	CASSVPRGHTEAFF